This entry lists 16 T cell receptor beta chains sequenced from one sample in a study of blood T cell repertoires in COVID-19. TCRdb's copy holds only in-frame clones and misses some; the assay was immunoSEQ multiplex PCR. The table includes approximately 250,000 clones, about four fifths detected once. What was sequenced was peripheral blood. The receptor source for this set is a man aged 50-60 years with acute or convalescent COVID-19.

This clone was detected a few times. The V gene is TRBV27, the J gene TRBJ2-5, with 12 nucleotides matching TRBD2. This CDR3 region has 16 residues. The germline gives CDR1 MNHEY, CDR2 SMNVEV (reference sequence). The V and J ends lost 6 bases and 4 bases, in that order; junction bases with no gene match: 9. Written as DNA, the CDR3 is TGTGCCAGCAGGGAGACTAGCGGGGGCCGTTTAGAGACCCAGTACTTC. Translated: CASRETSGGRLETQYF.

This chain uses TRBV5-6 with TRBJ1-4, with D maybe TRBD1 (6 bases). Between the trimmed V and J ends, which lost 4 bases and 7 bases, there was a span of 20 bases. The CDR3 is 16 amino acids. Germline assignment: CDR1 SGHDT and CDR2 YYEEEE. CDR3 DNA sequence: TGTGCCAGCAGCCGAAACCCACAGGGTGTTGGTGAAAAACTGTTTTTT. Protein sequence: CASSRNPQGVGEKLFF.

This chain joins TRBV3-1 (or the pseudogene TRBV3-2) and TRBJ2-3; TRBD2 matches at 10 bases. J was trimmed by 5 bases and V by 4 bases; bases with no gene match: 12. Germline V CDR1 and CDR2: LGHDT, YNNKEL (reference sequence). The CDR3 totals 17 residues. The CDR3 nucleotides are TGTGCCAGCAGCCCCATAAGACTAGCGGGTTTAGAAGATACGCAGTATTTT. This encodes CASSPIRLAGLEDTQYF.

CDR3 in DNA: TGTGCCAGCAGCGGGAGAGCCCCTAGCGGGAGCTCCTACAATGAGCAGTTCTTC. This encodes CASSGRAPSGSSYNEQFF. The rearrangement links TRBV9 to TRBJ2-1; 10 positions match TRBD2. Germline V gene lookup returns CDR1 SGDLS and CDR2 YYNGEE. Trimming at V came to 3 bases and at J to 0 bases, leaving 9 bases not matched to a gene. The CDR3 is 18 residues long.

The chain recombines TRBV30 with TRBJ1-2; TRBD1 might be the D (5 bases). In germline, CDR1 is GTSNPN, CDR2 SVGIG (reference sequence). This CDR3 is built from 15 residues. The V end was cut by 0 bases, the J end by 5 bases, with 16 bases between. CDR3 sequence reads: CAWSVLGGGVYGYTF. The DNA of the CDR3 is TGTGCCTGGAGTGTACTTGGGGGAGGCGTTTATGGCTACACCTTC.

A note on this clone: The same CDR3 can be traced to other DNA sequences in this sample. This sequence joins TRBV6-6 and TRBJ2-7; D ambiguous. Germline lookup yields CDR1 MNHNY and CDR2 SVGAGI (reference sequence). Trimming removed 5 bases at V and 2 bases at J, with 7 bases between. The CDR3 contains 12 residues. This CDR3 is CASSGTAYEQYF. The CDR3 DNA is TGTGCCAGCAGTGGTACTGCCTACGAGCAGTACTTC.

This rearrangement joins TRBV5-1 to TRBJ2-2; D might be TRBD1 (6 bases). Between the trimmed V and J ends, which lost 3 bases and 4 bases, there was a span of 7 bases. CDR1 and CDR2 from the germline V gene are SGHRS and YFSETQ. CDR3 size: 13 residues. The chain's CDR3 is CASSSQGTGELFF. The CDR3 DNA reads TGCGCCAGCAGCTCACAGGGCACCGGGGAGCTGTTTTTT.

Note on this clone: This CDR3 is also generated by other DNA sequences in the sample. The chain joins TRBV3-1 (or the pseudogene TRBV3-2) to TRBJ2-7; 9 bases agree with TRBD1. J was trimmed by 3 bases and V by 4 bases; bases with no gene match: 4. The CDR3 is 14 amino acids. From germline, CDR1 is LGHDT and CDR2 YNNKEL (reference sequence). CDR3 protein: CASSPGQGYYEQYF. The CDR3 coding sequence is TGTGCCAGCAGCCCAGGACAGGGGTACTACGAGCAGTACTTC.

A note on this clone: Other nucleotide sequences from this sample produce the same CDR3. The chain couples TRBV18 to TRBJ2-1; 9 bases fit TRBD2. This CDR3 is built from 17 residues. Per germline, CDR1 KGHSH and CDR2 LQKENI. V lost 0 bases and J lost 4; bases outside the gene matches: 7. The chain's CDR3 is CASSPPGLAGGYNEQFF. In nucleotides, the CDR3 is TGTGCCAGCTCACCACCGGGTCTCGCGGGAGGGTACAATGAGCAGTTCTTC.

The rearrangement links TRBV28 to TRBJ1-5; 9 bases agree with TRBD1. The CDR3 spans 14 residues. Germline CDR1 is MDHEN and CDR2 is SYDVKM. Germline trimming cut 5 bases from V and 6 bases from J; bases unmatched to any gene: 5. CDR3 sequence: CASSPRDRVQPQHF. The CDR3 nucleotides are TGTGCCAGCAGTCCCCGGGACAGGGTTCAGCCCCAGCATTTT.

V is TRBV19 and J is TRBJ2-1; 15 bases are shared with TRBD2. From germline, CDR1 is LNHDA and CDR2 SQIVND (reference sequence). The V and J ends lost 6 bases and 1 base, in that order; junction bases with no gene match: 13. This CDR3 has 20 amino acids. CDR3 amino acids: CASSHGLAGGPAKSYNEQFF. The CDR3 DNA sequence: TGTGCCAGTAGCCACGGACTAGCGGGGGGGCCTGCTAAATCCTACAATGAGCAGTTCTTC. The full variable domain, rest sourced from reference TRBV19 and TRBJ2-1, is DGGITQSPKYLFRKEGQNVTLSCEQNLNHDAMYWYRQDPGQGLRLIYYSQIVNDFQKGDIAEGYSVSREKKESFPLTVTSAQKNPTAFYLCASSHGLAGGPAKSYNEQFFGPGTRLTVL.

This chain connects TRBV19 to TRBJ1-5; no clear D gene. Trimming shortened V by 3 bases and J by 2 bases, and 8 bases separated the two germline ends. This CDR3 region has 14 residues. Germline V gene lookup returns CDR1 LNHDA and CDR2 SQIVND (reference sequence). CDR3 in amino acids: CASSMRLGNQPQHF. The CDR3 DNA follows: TGTGCCAGTAGTATGAGATTGGGCAATCAGCCCCAGCATTTT.

The chain couples TRBV5-4 to TRBJ2-7; 11 bases align to TRBD2. Germline CDR1 SGHNT, CDR2 YYREEE (reference sequence). There are 15 residues in the CDR3. V trimming: 4 bases; J trimming: 3 bases; junction bases outside the gene matches: 6. CDR3 bases: TGTGCCAGCAGCAAGCAGACTAGCGGGATCTACGAGCAGTACTTC. As protein: CASSKQTSGIYEQYF. The complete variable domain, with remaining parts taken from reference TRBV5-4 and TRBJ2-7, reads ETGVTQSPTHLIKTRGQQVTLRCSSQSGHNTVSWYQQALGQGPQFIFQYYREEENGRGNFPPRFSGLQFPNYSSELNVNALELDDSALYLCASSKQTSGIYEQYFGPGTRLTVT.

The chain combines TRBV6-2 or TRBV6-3 with TRBJ2-3; 9 bases are a match to TRBD1. V shed 6 bases and J 1 base; nucleotides not matched to a gene: 11. The CDR3 totals 17 residues. Per germline, CDR1 MNHEY and CDR2 SVGEGT. The CDR3 region is CASSDLQGALGTDTQYF. CDR3 coding DNA: TGTGCCAGCAGCGACCTACAGGGGGCCTTGGGCACAGATACGCAGTATTTT.

V and J are TRBV10-1 and TRBJ2-7; 9 bases fit TRBD1. V trimming: 6 bases; J trimming: 2 bases; junction bases outside the gene matches: 2. CDR3 length: 13 residues. Germline CDR1 is WNHNN and CDR2 is SYGVQD (reference sequence). CDR3 sequence (DNA): TGCGCCAGCAGGAACAGGGGGCCCTACGAGCAGTACTTC. It yields the protein CASRNRGPYEQYF.

The chain couples TRBV29-1 to TRBJ2-7, with D perhaps matching TRBD1 (5 bases). Germline CDR1 reads SQVTM; CDR2 reads ANQGSEA. The CDR3 spans 12 residues. V lost 4 bases, J lost 6 bases, and 13 bases lay in between. CDR3 loop: CSVAQARVEQYF. In DNA form, the CDR3 reads TGCAGCGTTGCACAGGCTCGGGTCGAGCAGTACTTC.